This T cell receptor beta chain is drawn from a study of Graves' ophthalmopathy and Graves' hyperthyroidism. This CDR3 has 15 amino acids. Trimming pared 6 bases from V and 2 bases from J, leaving 16 bases between. CDR1 ENHRY and CDR2 SYGVKD come from the germline V gene. As the starting material, around 10 ml of fresh peripheral blood yielded the PBMCs. From RNA, the CDR3 regions of TCR beta chains were amplified and sequenced. HTBI primers served in a first-round RT-PCR, which a second-round multiplex PCR followed. Via MiXCR, TCRdb re-called the multiplex PCR reads, giving one row per CDR3 protein. The repertoire holds almost 750,000 distinct CDR3 sequences, with roughly 41% as singletons.

This chain links TRBV10-3 with TRBJ1-1; tentative D call: TRBD1 (6 bases). Sequences were obtained from peripheral blood. The receptor's source is an adult man with Graves' ophthalmopathy. The CDR3 coding sequence is TGTGCCATCAGGGGATCAGGGGCGCAAAACACTGAAGCTTTCTTT. It specifies CAIRGSGAQNTEAFF.